Listed below are T cell receptor beta chains from one sample, sequenced in a study of OX40 agonist ivuxolimab in advanced cancers. Method: immunoSEQ multiplex PCR; TCRdb's copy keeps in-frame clones and lacks some. Found here are about 64,000 clones, more than 75% of them singletons; the top ten hold about 2.5%. Sequenced here: CD4+ or CD8+ T cells sorted from blood, sampled in a trial of the OX40 agonist ivuxolimab. Receptor source: an adult with an advanced solid tumor such as melanoma, head and neck, liver or kidney cancer. Each CDR3 is given with its conserved first and last residue. Fields, in order: clone size, J gene, D gene, V gene, CDR3 protein, CDR3 DNA. A D gene is named only where the DNA matches it firmly. Only part of the rows carry a size: once, few, many, or a class if the clone is expanded.

abundance: -
j_gene: TRBJ1-5
d_gene: -
v_gene: TRBV5-1
CDR3aa: CASSLWGYSNQPQHF
CDR3nt: TGCGCCAGCAGCTTGTGGGGTTATAGCAATCAGCCCCAGCATTTT

abundance: -
j_gene: TRBJ1-5
d_gene: -
v_gene: TRBV4-1
CDR3aa: CASRKMGGTNQPQHF
CDR3nt: TGCGCCAGCCGCAAGATGGGGGGGACTAATCAGCCCCAGCATTTT

abundance: once
j_gene: TRBJ1-2
d_gene: -
v_gene: TRBV15
CDR3aa: CATSMVSSNYGYTF
CDR3nt: TGTGCCACCAGCATGGTCAGTTCGAACTATGGCTACACCTTC

abundance: -
j_gene: TRBJ1-1
d_gene: -
v_gene: TRBV19
CDR3aa: CASSPDIGNTEAFF
CDR3nt: TGTGCCAGTAGCCCGGACATCGGGAACACTGAAGCTTTCTTT

abundance: -
j_gene: TRBJ2-7
d_gene: -
v_gene: TRBV7-2
CDR3aa: CASSFSGAGSYEQYF
CDR3nt: TGTGCCAGCAGCTTTTCAGGGGCGGGGTCCTACGAGCAGTACTTC

abundance: once
j_gene: TRBJ2-6
d_gene: TRBD1
v_gene: TRBV25-1
CDR3aa: CASSEPGQVFSGANVLTF
CDR3nt: TGTGCCAGCAGTGAACCGGGACAGGTTTTTTCCGGGGCCAACGTCCTGACTTTC

abundance: -
j_gene: TRBJ2-6
d_gene: -
v_gene: TRBV5-6
CDR3aa: CASSFWSSSGANVLTF
CDR3nt: TGTGCCAGCAGCTTTTGGTCGAGCTCTGGGGCCAACGTCCTGACTTTC

abundance: medium-sized
j_gene: TRBJ2-3
d_gene: -
v_gene: TRBV10-1
CDR3aa: CASSDLVNTQYF
CDR3nt: TGCGCCAGCAGTGACCTCGTAAATACGCAGTATTTT

abundance: -
j_gene: TRBJ1-1
d_gene: -
v_gene: TRBV7-2
CDR3aa: CASSHSGWNTEAFF
CDR3nt: TGTGCCAGCAGCCATAGCGGCTGGAACACTGAAGCTTTCTTT

abundance: -
j_gene: TRBJ2-2
d_gene: TRBD2
v_gene: TRBV5-4
CDR3aa: CASSFGAGVKDTGELFF
CDR3nt: TGTGCCAGCAGCTTCGGCGCGGGGGTGAAGGACACCGGGGAGCTGTTTTTT

abundance: -
j_gene: TRBJ2-7
d_gene: TRBD2
v_gene: TRBV5-1
CDR3aa: CASSSLAGGYYEQYF
CDR3nt: TGCGCCAGCAGCTCTTTAGCGGGGGGGTACTACGAGCAGTACTTC

abundance: few
j_gene: TRBJ1-5
d_gene: -
v_gene: TRBV19
CDR3aa: CASSIGHFTNQPQHF
CDR3nt: TGTGCCAGTAGTATTGGCCATTTCACTAATCAGCCCCAGCATTTT

abundance: few
j_gene: TRBJ1-4
d_gene: -
v_gene: TRBV15
CDR3aa: CATSRDHGEKLFF
CDR3nt: TGTGCCACCAGCAGAGATCATGGGGAAAAACTGTTTTTT

abundance: -
j_gene: TRBJ2-3
d_gene: -
v_gene: TRBV29-1
CDR3aa: CSVGRREDTQYF
CDR3nt: TGCAGCGTTGGTCGTCGCGAAGATACGCAGTATTTT

abundance: -
j_gene: TRBJ2-3
d_gene: TRBD2
v_gene: TRBV6-4
CDR3aa: CASSPASGASGGTQYF
CDR3nt: TGTGCCAGCAGTCCAGCTAGCGGGGCCTCGGGGGGTACGCAGTATTTT

abundance: -
j_gene: TRBJ2-3
d_gene: TRBD2
v_gene: TRBV5-4
CDR3aa: CASSLRRTRDTDTQYF
CDR3nt: TGTGCCAGCAGCTTGCGGCGGACTAGAGACACAGATACGCAGTATTTT

abundance: -
j_gene: TRBJ2-7
d_gene: TRBD1
v_gene: TRBV5-1
CDR3aa: CASSLRGQFLEQYF
CDR3nt: TGCGCCAGCAGCTTGAGGGGACAGTTCCTCGAGCAGTACTTC

abundance: -
j_gene: TRBJ2-1
d_gene: TRBD2
v_gene: TRBV6-6
CDR3aa: CASTPGGWNEQFF
CDR3nt: TGTGCCAGCACCCCGGGGGGGTGGAATGAGCAGTTCTTC

abundance: -
j_gene: TRBJ2-2
d_gene: TRBD2
v_gene: TRBV5-6
CDR3aa: CASSRVGTSVNTGELFF
CDR3nt: TGTGCCAGCAGCAGGGTCGGGACTAGCGTCAACACCGGGGAGCTGTTTTTT

abundance: -
j_gene: TRBJ1-2
d_gene: -
v_gene: TRBV5-1
CDR3aa: CASSLGQGNLYGYTF
CDR3nt: TGCGCCAGCAGCTTGGGGCAGGGTAACCTCTATGGCTACACCTTC

abundance: -
j_gene: TRBJ2-3
d_gene: -
v_gene: TRBV6-1
CDR3aa: CAIQGLTDTQYF
CDR3nt: TGTGCCATCCAGGGTTTGACAGATACGCAGTATTTT

abundance: -
j_gene: TRBJ2-7
d_gene: TRBD1
v_gene: TRBV7-2
CDR3aa: CASSLGGQGFGEQYF
CDR3nt: TGTGCCAGCAGCTTAGGAGGACAGGGATTCGGCGAGCAGTACTTC

abundance: -
j_gene: TRBJ2-6
d_gene: TRBD1
v_gene: TRBV27
CDR3aa: CASSLLTGGSGANVLTF
CDR3nt: TGTGCCAGCAGTTTACTCACAGGGGGTTCTGGGGCCAACGTCCTGACTTTC

abundance: -
j_gene: TRBJ2-1
d_gene: -
v_gene: TRBV4-3
CDR3aa: CASSQGIGVYNEQFF
CDR3nt: TGCGCCAGCAGCCAAGGTATCGGGGTATACAATGAGCAGTTCTTC

abundance: -
j_gene: TRBJ2-2
d_gene: TRBD1
v_gene: TRBV30
CDR3aa: CAFRDRVFSTNTGELFF
CDR3nt: TGTGCCTTCCGGGACAGGGTCTTTAGCACGAACACCGGGGAGCTGTTTTTT

abundance: -
j_gene: TRBJ2-6
d_gene: TRBD1
v_gene: TRBV14
CDR3aa: CASSQGAGGLYSGANVLTF
CDR3nt: TGTGCCAGCAGCCAAGGAGCAGGGGGTTTGTACTCTGGGGCCAACGTCCTGACTTTC

abundance: -
j_gene: TRBJ1-3
d_gene: TRBD1
v_gene: TRBV2
CDR3aa: CASRGTGPDSGNTIYF
CDR3nt: TGTGCCAGCAGAGGGACAGGGCCCGACTCTGGAAACACCATATATTTT

abundance: -
j_gene: TRBJ1-1
d_gene: TRBD1
v_gene: TRBV7-9
CDR3aa: CASSLGTGFGTEAFF
CDR3nt: TGTGCCAGCAGCTTAGGGACAGGGTTTGGCACTGAAGCTTTCTTT

abundance: -
j_gene: TRBJ1-3
d_gene: -
v_gene: TRBV4-2
CDR3aa: CASSHGARGPRWDGNTIYF
CDR3nt: TGTGCCAGCAGCCATGGGGCCAGGGGACCCCGTTGGGATGGAAACACCATATATTTT

abundance: -
j_gene: TRBJ1-2
d_gene: TRBD1
v_gene: TRBV5-1
CDR3aa: CASRARDSKNYGYTF
CDR3nt: TGCGCCAGCCGGGCGCGGGACAGTAAAAACTATGGCTACACCTTC

abundance: -
j_gene: TRBJ2-5
d_gene: -
v_gene: TRBV6-5
CDR3aa: CAISGRTAQETQYF
CDR3nt: TGTGCCATCAGTGGAAGGACAGCCCAAGAGACCCAGTACTTC

abundance: -
j_gene: TRBJ2-1
d_gene: TRBD1
v_gene: TRBV30
CDR3aa: CAWSVGTGGHNEQFF
CDR3nt: TGTGCCTGGAGTGTAGGGACAGGGGGCCACAATGAGCAGTTCTTC

abundance: -
j_gene: TRBJ1-3
d_gene: -
v_gene: TRBV19
CDR3aa: CASSAWTFVNSGNTIYF
CDR3nt: TGTGCCAGTAGTGCCTGGACGTTCGTCAACTCTGGAAACACCATATATTTT

abundance: -
j_gene: TRBJ2-5
d_gene: -
v_gene: TRBV10-1
CDR3aa: CASSEGGGETQYF
CDR3nt: TGCGCCAGCAGTGAGGGAGGTGGGGAGACCCAGTACTTC

abundance: few
j_gene: TRBJ1-5
d_gene: -
v_gene: TRBV7-9
CDR3aa: CASSLYAEQPQHF
CDR3nt: TGTGCCAGCAGCTTATATGCGGAGCAGCCCCAGCATTTT

abundance: -
j_gene: TRBJ2-5
d_gene: -
v_gene: TRBV14
CDR3aa: CASSRLRAGWVETQYF
CDR3nt: TGTGCCAGCAGCCGACTGAGAGCAGGGTGGGTGGAGACCCAGTACTTC

abundance: -
j_gene: TRBJ2-5
d_gene: TRBD1
v_gene: TRBV6-1
CDR3aa: CASSMTGVDETQYF
CDR3nt: TGTGCCAGCAGCATGACAGGGGTCGACGAGACCCAGTACTTC

abundance: few
j_gene: TRBJ2-7
d_gene: -
v_gene: TRBV14
CDR3aa: CASSQQLGTYEQYF
CDR3nt: TGTGCCAGCAGCCAACAGCTGGGAACCTACGAGCAGTACTTC

abundance: -
j_gene: TRBJ1-2
d_gene: TRBD1
v_gene: TRBV5-1
CDR3aa: CASSKDRGNYGYTF
CDR3nt: TGCGCCAGCAGCAAGGACAGGGGGAACTATGGCTACACCTTC

abundance: -
j_gene: TRBJ2-7
d_gene: -
v_gene: TRBV5-1
CDR3aa: CASSYEGSHYYEQYF
CDR3nt: TGCGCCAGCAGCTACGAGGGTTCCCACTACTACGAGCAGTACTTC

abundance: few
j_gene: TRBJ2-7
d_gene: -
v_gene: TRBV21-1
CDR3aa: CASSKVGTGGYEQYF
CDR3nt: TGTGCCAGCAGCAAAGTAGGGACAGGGGGCTACGAGCAGTACTTC